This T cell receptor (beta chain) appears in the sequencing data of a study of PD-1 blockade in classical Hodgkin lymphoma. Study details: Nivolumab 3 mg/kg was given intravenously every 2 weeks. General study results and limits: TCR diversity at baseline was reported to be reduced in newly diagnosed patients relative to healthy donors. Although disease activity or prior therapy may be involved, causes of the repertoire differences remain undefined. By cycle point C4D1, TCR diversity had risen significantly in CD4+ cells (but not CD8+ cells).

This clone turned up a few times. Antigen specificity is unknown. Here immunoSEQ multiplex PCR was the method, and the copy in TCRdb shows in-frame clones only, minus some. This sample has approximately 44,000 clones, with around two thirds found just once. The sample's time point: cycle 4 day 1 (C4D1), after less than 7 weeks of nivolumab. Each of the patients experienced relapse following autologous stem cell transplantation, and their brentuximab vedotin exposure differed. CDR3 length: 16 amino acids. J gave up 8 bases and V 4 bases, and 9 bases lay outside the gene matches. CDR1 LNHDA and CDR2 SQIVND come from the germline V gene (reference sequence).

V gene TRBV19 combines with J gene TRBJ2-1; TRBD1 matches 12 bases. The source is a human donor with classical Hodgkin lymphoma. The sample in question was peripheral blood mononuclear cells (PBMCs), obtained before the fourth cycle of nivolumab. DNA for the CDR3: TGTGCCAGTAGTAATATCCCGGGACAGGGGGCCGATGAGCAGTTCTTC. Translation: CASSNIPGQGADEQFF.